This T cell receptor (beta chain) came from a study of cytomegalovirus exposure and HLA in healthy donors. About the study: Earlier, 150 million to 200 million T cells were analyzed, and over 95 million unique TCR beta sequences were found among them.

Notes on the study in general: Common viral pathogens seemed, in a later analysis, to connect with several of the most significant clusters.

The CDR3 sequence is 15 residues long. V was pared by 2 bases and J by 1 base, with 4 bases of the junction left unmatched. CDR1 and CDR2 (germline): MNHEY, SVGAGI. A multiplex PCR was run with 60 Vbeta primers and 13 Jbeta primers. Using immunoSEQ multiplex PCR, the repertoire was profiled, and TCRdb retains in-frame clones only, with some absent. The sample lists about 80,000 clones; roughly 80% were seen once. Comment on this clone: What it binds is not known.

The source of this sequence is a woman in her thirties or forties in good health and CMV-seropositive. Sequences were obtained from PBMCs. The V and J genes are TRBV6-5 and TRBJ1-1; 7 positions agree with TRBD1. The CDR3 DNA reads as TGTGCCAGCAGTTACGTGCGGACAGGGAACACTGAAGCTTTCTTT. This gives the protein CASSYVRTGNTEAFF.